This paragraph covers one TCR beta chain sequence. This sample stems from a study of blood T cell repertoires in COVID-19. Sequencing used immunoSEQ multiplex PCR; TCRdb keeps in-frame clones, though not all of them. The sample includes about 100,000 clones, 65% to 90% of them seen just once. Sequencing was performed on peripheral blood. This TCR was sampled from a man aged 60-69 years with acute or convalescent COVID-19.

CDR3 DNA: TGTGCCAGCAGTGAAGGGGCATATACGCAGTATTTT. This translates into CASSEGAYTQYF. The rearrangement links TRBV6-1 to TRBJ2-3; D call uncertain. There are 12 residues in the CDR3. Trimming pared 1 base from V and 7 bases from J, leaving 6 bases between. In germline, CDR1 is MNHNS, CDR2 SASEGT.